This T cell receptor beta chain derives from a study of T cells after posttransplantation cyclophosphamide. Treatment was busulfan-fludarabine conditioning, a marrow graft, and cyclophosphamide on days +3 and +4. The table came from immunoSEQ multiplex PCR; TCRdb's copy has only in-frame clones and leaves some out. Sampling found about 4,100 clones, none seen once. Germline values: CDR1 SNHLY, CDR2 FYNNEI. V lost 2 bases and J 2 bases, leaving 12 bases between the germline ends. This CDR3 region has 15 residues. This clone showed up many times. Antigen specificity is unknown. Findings and caveats of the study: Donor-recipient repertoire similarity was low at 1-2 months, rising over year one. Blood and skin or GI T cell repertoires showed limited TRB overlap.

This receptor was obtained from a female patient younger than 35 who received an allogeneic stem cell transplant from an unrelated donor, was CMV-positive, and had acute GVHD only. The T cells may partly be graft donor cells. This specimen consisted of PBMCs, obtained after allogeneic stem cell transplant with posttransplant cyclophosphamide. The chain carries TRBV2 and TRBJ2-5, with D possibly matching TRBD2 (5 bases). The CDR3 here is CASSERLASQETQYF. For the CDR3, the DNA is TGTGCCAGCAGTGAAAGGTTAGCGTCTCAAGAGACCCAGTACTTC.